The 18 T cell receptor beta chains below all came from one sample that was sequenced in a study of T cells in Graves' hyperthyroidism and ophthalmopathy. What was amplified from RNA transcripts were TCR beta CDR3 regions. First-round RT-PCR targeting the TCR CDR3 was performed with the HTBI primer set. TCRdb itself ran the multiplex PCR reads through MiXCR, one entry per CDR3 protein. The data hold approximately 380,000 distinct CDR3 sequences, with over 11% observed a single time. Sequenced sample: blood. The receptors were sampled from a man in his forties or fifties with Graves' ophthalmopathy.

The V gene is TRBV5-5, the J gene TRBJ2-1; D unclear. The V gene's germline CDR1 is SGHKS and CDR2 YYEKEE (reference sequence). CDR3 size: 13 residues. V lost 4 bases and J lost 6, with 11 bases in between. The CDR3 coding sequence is TGTGCCAGCAGCCCGGATATTATCAATGAGCAGTTCTTC. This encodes CASSPDIINEQFF.

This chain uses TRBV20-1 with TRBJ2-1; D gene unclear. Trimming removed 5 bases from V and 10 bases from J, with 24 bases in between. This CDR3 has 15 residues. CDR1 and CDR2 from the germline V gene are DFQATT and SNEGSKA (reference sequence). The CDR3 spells CSAESGSSLLWEQFF. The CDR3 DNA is TGCAGTGCTGAGTCCGGATCAAGTCTTCTATGGGAGCAGTTCTTC.

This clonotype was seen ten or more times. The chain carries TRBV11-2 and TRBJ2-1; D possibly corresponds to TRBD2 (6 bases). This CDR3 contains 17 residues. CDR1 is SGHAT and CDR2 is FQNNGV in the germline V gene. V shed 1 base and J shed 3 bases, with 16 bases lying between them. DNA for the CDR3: TGTGCCAGCAGCTTAGGCGATAATAGCGGATACTACAATGAGCAGTTCTTC. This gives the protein CASSLGDNSGYYNEQFF.

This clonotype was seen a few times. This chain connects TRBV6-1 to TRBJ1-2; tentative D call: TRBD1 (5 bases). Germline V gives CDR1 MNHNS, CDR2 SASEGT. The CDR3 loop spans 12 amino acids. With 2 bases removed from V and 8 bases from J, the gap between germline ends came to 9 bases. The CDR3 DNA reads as TGTGCCAGCAGTGAAAGGGGCAGGGGCTACACCTTC. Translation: CASSERGRGYTF.

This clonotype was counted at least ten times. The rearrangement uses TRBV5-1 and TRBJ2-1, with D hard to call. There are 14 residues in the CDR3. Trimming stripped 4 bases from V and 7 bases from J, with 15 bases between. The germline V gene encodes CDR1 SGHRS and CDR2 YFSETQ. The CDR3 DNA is TGCGCCAGCAGCCTCAAGGACGTTATGAATGAGCAGTTCTTC. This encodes CASSLKDVMNEQFF.

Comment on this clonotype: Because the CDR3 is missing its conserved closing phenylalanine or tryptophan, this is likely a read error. The CDR3 DNA reads as TGTGCCAGCAAGGGCAGGGGTAATTCACCCCTCCACCTT. It is translated as CASKGRGNSPLHL. The rearrangement links TRBV27 to TRBJ1-6; possibly TRBD1 for D (6 bases). Trimming removed 7 bases at V and 6 bases at J, with 10 bases between. This CDR3 region has 13 residues. Per the germline V gene, CDR1 is MNHEY and CDR2 is SMNVEV (reference sequence).

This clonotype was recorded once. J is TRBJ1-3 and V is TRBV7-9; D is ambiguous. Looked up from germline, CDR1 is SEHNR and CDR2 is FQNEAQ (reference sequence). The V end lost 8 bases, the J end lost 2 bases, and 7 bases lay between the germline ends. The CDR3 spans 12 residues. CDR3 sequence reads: CASGGTGNTIYF. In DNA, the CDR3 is TGTGCCAGCGGAGGCACTGGAAACACCATATATTTT.

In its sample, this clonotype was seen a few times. Here the CDR3 reads CASSLRVADATNTGELFF. CDR3 sequence (DNA): TGTGCCAGCAGCCTCAGGGTAGCCGACGCTACGAACACCGGGGAGCTGTTTTTT. This chain connects TRBV27 to TRBJ2-2; D might be TRBD1 (5 bases). The CDR3 runs 18 residues. Germline V gives CDR1 MNHEY, CDR2 SMNVEV (reference sequence). V shed 6 bases and J shed 0 bases, with 20 bases lying between them.

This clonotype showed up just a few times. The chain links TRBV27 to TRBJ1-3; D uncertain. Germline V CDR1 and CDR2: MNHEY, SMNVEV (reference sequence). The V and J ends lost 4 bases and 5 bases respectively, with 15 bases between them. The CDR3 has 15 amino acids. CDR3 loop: CASSSQDPTRNTIYF. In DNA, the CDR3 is TGTGCCAGCAGTTCCCAGGACCCGACTCGAAACACCATATATTTT.

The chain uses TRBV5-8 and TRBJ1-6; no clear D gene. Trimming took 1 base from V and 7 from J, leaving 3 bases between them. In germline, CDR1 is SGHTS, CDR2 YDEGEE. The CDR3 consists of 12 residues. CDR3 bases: TGTGCCAGCAGCTTGCAGAATTCACCCCTCCACTTT. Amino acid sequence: CASSLQNSPLHF.

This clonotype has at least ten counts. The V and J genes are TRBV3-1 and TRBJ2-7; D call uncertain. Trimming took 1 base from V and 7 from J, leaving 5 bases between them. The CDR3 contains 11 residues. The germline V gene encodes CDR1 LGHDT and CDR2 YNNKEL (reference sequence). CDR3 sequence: CASSQAREQYF. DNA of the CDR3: TGTGCCAGCAGCCAAGCTCGGGAGCAGTACTTC.

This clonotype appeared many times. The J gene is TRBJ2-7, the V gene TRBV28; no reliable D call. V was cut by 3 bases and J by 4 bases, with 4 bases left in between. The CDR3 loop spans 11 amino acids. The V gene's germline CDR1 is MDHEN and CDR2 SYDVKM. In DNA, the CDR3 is TGTGCCAGCAGTTTTCGGTACGAGCAGTACTTC. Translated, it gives CASSFRYEQYF.

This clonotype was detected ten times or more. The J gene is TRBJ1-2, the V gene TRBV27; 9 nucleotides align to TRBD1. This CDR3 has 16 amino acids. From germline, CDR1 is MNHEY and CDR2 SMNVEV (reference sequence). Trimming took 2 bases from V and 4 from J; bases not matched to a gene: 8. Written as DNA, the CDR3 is TGTGCCAGCAGTTTAGCTTGGTCGGGACAGGGCTATGGCTACACCTTC. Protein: CASSLAWSGQGYGYTF.

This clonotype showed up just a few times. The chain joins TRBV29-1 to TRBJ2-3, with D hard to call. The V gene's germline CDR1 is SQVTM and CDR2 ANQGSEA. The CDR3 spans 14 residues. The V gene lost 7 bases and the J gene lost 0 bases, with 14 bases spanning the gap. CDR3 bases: TGCAGCGCCCGAGGTGCCTCTAGCACAGATACGCAGTATTTT. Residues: CSARGASSTDTQYF.

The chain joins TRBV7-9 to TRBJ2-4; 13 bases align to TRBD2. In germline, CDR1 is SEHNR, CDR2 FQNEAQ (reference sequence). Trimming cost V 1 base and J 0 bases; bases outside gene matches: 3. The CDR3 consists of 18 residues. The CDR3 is CASSLGGLAGPAKNIQYF. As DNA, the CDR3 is TGTGCCAGCAGCTTAGGGGGACTAGCGGGACCAGCCAAAAACATTCAGTACTTC.

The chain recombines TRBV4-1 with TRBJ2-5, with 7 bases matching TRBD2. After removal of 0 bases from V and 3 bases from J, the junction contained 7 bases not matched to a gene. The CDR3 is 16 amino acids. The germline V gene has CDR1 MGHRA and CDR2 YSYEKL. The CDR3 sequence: CASSQEGGGLEETQYF. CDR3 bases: TGCGCCAGCAGCCAAGAAGGCGGAGGACTAGAAGAGACCCAGTACTTC.

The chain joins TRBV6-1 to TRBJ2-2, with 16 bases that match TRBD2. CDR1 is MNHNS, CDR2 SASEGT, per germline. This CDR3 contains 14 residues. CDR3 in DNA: TGTTTTTCCGGGACTAGCGGGAGGGCCGGGGAGCTGTTTTTT. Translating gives CFSGTSGRAGELFF.

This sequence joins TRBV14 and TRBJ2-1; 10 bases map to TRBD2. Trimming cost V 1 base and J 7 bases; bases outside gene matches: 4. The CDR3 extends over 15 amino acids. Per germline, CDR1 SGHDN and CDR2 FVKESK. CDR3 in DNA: TGTGCCAGCAGCCAAGCCCTAGCGGGAGTGAATGAGCAGTTCTTC. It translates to CASSQALAGVNEQFF.